The entry that follows covers one T cell receptor (beta chain) sequence. The sample comes from a study of blood T cell repertoires in COVID-19. This CDR3 is 17 amino acids long. The repertoire was sequenced with immunoSEQ multiplex PCR; TCRdb's copy has only in-frame clones and lacks some. The sample records around 200,000 clones, approximately 87% being singletons. The material sequenced was peripheral blood. This chain connects TRBV21-1 to TRBJ2-7; the D call of TRBD1 is as the table states it, not checked on the DNA. TRBV21-1 is a pseudogene segment. The TCR was taken from a man aged 18-30 years with active or convalescent COVID-19. CDR3 DNA sequence: TGTGCCAGCAGCAAAGCCGTACGCTCAGGTTTGTCCTACGAGCAGTACTTC. Protein product: CASSKAVRSGLSYEQYF.